The clone carrying this T cell receptor (beta chain) has more than one count but fewer than ten. Its antigen is unidentified. Through a sample-barcoded 5' primer and a J-beta primer mix, a second PCR was run for about 6 to 11 cycles. Each TCR beta cDNA got a 12-nucleotide random molecular identifier. Samples each returned at least 2.5 million CDR3-containing paired-end reads. TCRdb re-called the 5' RACE reads with MiXCR, one entry per CDR3 protein. The table includes 650,000 to 950,000 distinct CDR3 sequences, roughly 44% detected once. This specimen belongs to a study of blood T cells in healthy people across ages. Trimming at V came to 6 bases and at J to 1 base, leaving 8 bases not matched to a gene. Germline lookup yields CDR1 MDHEN and CDR2 SYDVKM. This CDR3 is 15 amino acids long. Study-wide findings and caveats: Underestimates were what the diversity estimates from one million T cells were considered to be.

Source material: blood. This receptor was identified in a man aged 60 to 69 in good health. The chain has TRBV28 and TRBJ2-7, with 8 bases fitting TRBD1. CDR3 amino acids: CASSRGTGRSYEQYF. The CDR3 DNA follows: TGTGCCAGCAGCCGCGGGACAGGAAGGTCCTACGAGCAGTACTTC.